Listed below are T cell receptor beta chains from one sample, sequenced in a study of response to subunit inactivated influenza vaccine. TCRdb re-analysed the RT-PCR reads in MiXCR, keeping a single row per CDR3 protein. The data show hundreds of thousands of distinct CDR3 sequences, with 10% to 15% seen just once and around 14% held by the top ten. Source: PBMCs from blood, taken about 40 days after vaccination. The source of these receptors is a man aged 50-59 years who received an inactivated influenza vaccine. The CDR3 runs from the conserved cysteine through the conserved F or W. Each record gives: V gene, clone size, D gene, J gene, CDR3 protein, CDR3 DNA. The D gene is left open where the match is weak. Size tells how often a clone was seen (once, few, many) or the class of an expanded clone, and some rows leave it out.

v_gene: TRBV7-2
abundance: -
d_gene: -
j_gene: TRBJ1-1
CDR3aa: CASSLNTAGTEAFF
CDR3nt: TGTGCCAGCAGCCTAAATACGGCGGGGACTGAAGCTTTCTTT

v_gene: TRBV5-1
abundance: few
d_gene: -
j_gene: TRBJ1-1
CDR3aa: CASRLGSGTEAFF
CDR3nt: TGCGCCAGCCGCTTGGGATCCGGCACTGAAGCTTTCTTT

v_gene: TRBV24-1
abundance: few
d_gene: -
j_gene: TRBJ2-7
CDR3aa: CATSDPRRRPYEQYF
CDR3nt: TGTGCCACCAGTGATCCCCGACGAAGGCCCTACGAGCAGTACTTC

v_gene: TRBV18
abundance: few
d_gene: -
j_gene: TRBJ2-7
CDR3aa: CASSPLWGVYEQYF
CDR3nt: TGTGCCAGCTCCCCTCTTTGGGGGGTCTACGAGCAGTACTTC

v_gene: TRBV5-1
abundance: -
d_gene: TRBD2
j_gene: TRBJ2-2
CDR3aa: CASSPAGANTGELFF
CDR3nt: TGCGCCAGCAGTCCCGCGGGGGCGAACACCGGGGAGCTGTTTTTT

v_gene: TRBV7-9
abundance: few
d_gene: TRBD1
j_gene: TRBJ2-1
CDR3aa: CASSTVGDRGANEQFF
CDR3nt: TGTGCCAGCAGCACCGTCGGGGACAGGGGTGCCAATGAGCAGTTCTTC

v_gene: TRBV10-3
abundance: few
d_gene: TRBD2
j_gene: TRBJ2-3
CDR3aa: CAISASGSLTDTQYF
CDR3nt: TGTGCCATCAGTGCCAGCGGGAGTCTCACAGATACGCAGTATTTT

v_gene: TRBV15
abundance: -
d_gene: -
j_gene: TRBJ2-2
CDR3aa: CATSRGGGTGELFF
CDR3nt: TGTGCCACCAGCAGAGGAGGGGGAACCGGGGAGCTGTTTTTT

v_gene: TRBV7-9
abundance: -
d_gene: TRBD1
j_gene: TRBJ2-7
CDR3aa: CASSSYQGAFHEQYF
CDR3nt: TGTGCCAGCAGCTCTTATCAGGGGGCTTTCCACGAGCAGTACTTC

v_gene: TRBV7-3
abundance: few
d_gene: TRBD1
j_gene: TRBJ1-1
CDR3aa: CASSPDRVGTEAFF
CDR3nt: TGTGCCAGCAGCCCCGACAGGGTAGGCACTGAAGCTTTCTTT

v_gene: TRBV12-3/TRBV12-4
abundance: many
d_gene: -
j_gene: TRBJ2-1
CDR3aa: CASSFPTGIEQFF
CDR3nt: TGTGCCAGCAGTTTTCCTACAGGGATTGAGCAGTTCTTC

v_gene: TRBV27
abundance: -
d_gene: TRBD2
j_gene: TRBJ2-2
CDR3aa: CASRLAGGTGELFF
CDR3nt: TGTGCCAGCCGACTAGCGGGGGGCACCGGGGAGCTGTTTTTT

v_gene: TRBV12-3/TRBV12-4
abundance: few
d_gene: TRBD2
j_gene: TRBJ2-3
CDR3aa: CASSRTPSGRKVDTQYF
CDR3nt: TGTGCCAGCAGCCGAACTCCTAGCGGGAGGAAGGTAGATACGCAGTATTTT

v_gene: TRBV29-1
abundance: many
d_gene: TRBD1
j_gene: TRBJ1-1
CDR3aa: CSVDSRRQGRNTEAFF
CDR3nt: TGCAGCGTTGACTCCAGAAGACAGGGACGGAACACTGAAGCTTTCTTT

v_gene: TRBV20-1
abundance: -
d_gene: TRBD2
j_gene: TRBJ2-1
CDR3aa: CSAPGLGAYNEQFF
CDR3nt: TGCAGTGCTCCGGGACTAGGGGCCTACAATGAGCAGTTCTTC

v_gene: TRBV12-3/TRBV12-4
abundance: few
d_gene: -
j_gene: TRBJ2-5
CDR3aa: CASTARRGFQETQYF
CDR3nt: TGTGCCAGCACCGCCAGGAGGGGGTTCCAAGAGACCCAGTACTTC

v_gene: TRBV4-3
abundance: -
d_gene: -
j_gene: TRBJ2-7
CDR3aa: CASSQDFRASEQYF
CDR3nt: TGCGCCAGCAGCCAAGATTTCAGGGCTAGCGAGCAGTACTTC

v_gene: TRBV7-7
abundance: -
d_gene: -
j_gene: TRBJ2-5
CDR3aa: CASSLEPNQETQYF
CDR3nt: TGTGCCAGCAGCTTAGAGCCGAACCAAGAGACCCAGTACTTC